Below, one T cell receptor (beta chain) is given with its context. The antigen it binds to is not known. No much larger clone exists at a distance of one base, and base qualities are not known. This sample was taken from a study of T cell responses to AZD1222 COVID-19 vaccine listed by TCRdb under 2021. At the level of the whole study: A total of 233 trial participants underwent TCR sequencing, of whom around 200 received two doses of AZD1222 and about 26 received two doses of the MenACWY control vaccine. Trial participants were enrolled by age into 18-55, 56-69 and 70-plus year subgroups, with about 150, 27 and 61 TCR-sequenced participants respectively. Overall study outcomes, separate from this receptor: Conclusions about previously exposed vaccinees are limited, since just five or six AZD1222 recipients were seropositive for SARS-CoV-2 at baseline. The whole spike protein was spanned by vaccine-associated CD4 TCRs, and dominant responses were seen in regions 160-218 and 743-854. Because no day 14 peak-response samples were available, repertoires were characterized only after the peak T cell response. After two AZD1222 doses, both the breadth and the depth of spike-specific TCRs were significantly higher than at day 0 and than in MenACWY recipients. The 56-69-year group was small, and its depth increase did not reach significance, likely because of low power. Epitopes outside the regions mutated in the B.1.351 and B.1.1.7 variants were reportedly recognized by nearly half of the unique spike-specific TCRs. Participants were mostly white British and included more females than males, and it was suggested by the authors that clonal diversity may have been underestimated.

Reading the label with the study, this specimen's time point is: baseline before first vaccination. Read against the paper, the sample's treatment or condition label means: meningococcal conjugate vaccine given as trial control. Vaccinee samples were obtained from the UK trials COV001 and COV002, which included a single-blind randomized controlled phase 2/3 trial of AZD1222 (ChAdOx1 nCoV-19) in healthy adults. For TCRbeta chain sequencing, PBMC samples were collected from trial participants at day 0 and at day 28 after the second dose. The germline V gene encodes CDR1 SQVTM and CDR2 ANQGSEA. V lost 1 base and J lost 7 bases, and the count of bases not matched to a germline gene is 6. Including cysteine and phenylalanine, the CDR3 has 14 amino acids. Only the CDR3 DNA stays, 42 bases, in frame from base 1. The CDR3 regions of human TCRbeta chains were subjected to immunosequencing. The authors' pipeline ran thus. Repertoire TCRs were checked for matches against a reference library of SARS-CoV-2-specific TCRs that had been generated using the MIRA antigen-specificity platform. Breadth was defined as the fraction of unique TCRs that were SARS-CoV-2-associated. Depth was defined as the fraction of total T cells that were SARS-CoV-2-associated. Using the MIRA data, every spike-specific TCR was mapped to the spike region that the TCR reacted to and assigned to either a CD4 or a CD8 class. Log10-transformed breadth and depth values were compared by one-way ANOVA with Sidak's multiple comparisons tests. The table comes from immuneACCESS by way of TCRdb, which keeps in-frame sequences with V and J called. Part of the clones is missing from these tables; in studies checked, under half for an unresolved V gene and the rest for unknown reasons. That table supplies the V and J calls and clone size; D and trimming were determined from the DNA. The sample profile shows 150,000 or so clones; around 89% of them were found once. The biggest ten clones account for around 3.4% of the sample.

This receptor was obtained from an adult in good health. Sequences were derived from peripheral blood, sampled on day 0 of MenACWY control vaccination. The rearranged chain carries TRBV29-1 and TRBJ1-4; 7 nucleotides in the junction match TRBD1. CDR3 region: CSVEGTGGAEKLFF. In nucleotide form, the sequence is TGCAGCGTTGAAGGGACAGGCGGAGCTGAAAAACTGTTTTTT.